There are a few counts of the clone carrying this T cell receptor (beta chain). The antigen remains undetermined. The source of the sample is a study of T-cell memory formation after mild COVID-19. About the study: The study found TCR clusters largely donor specific. Study-level findings and limits: The CD4+ clones that contracted clustered mainly within CM and EM, and the CD8+ clones concentrated in EMRA.

V shed 5 bases and J shed 1 base, with 11 bases lying between them. The CDR3 runs to 15 residues. CDR1 and CDR2 (germline): SGHVS, FNYEAQ. From 5'RACE with constant-segment primers came TCR alpha and TCR beta cDNA libraries that carried sample barcodes and UMIs. Each CDR3 protein is one row after TCRdb ran MiXCR on the 5' RACE reads. The profile shows under 700,000 distinct CDR3 sequences, 20% of them singletons. Sequencing was performed on PBMCs or a T cell subset sorted from them (not recorded which). The clonotype originates from an adult woman who had mild COVID-19 (a few samples of this study predate the infection). Cell type and time point are not known. This chain joins TRBV7-6 and TRBJ2-2; the D is unclear. In DNA form, the CDR3 reads TGTGCCAGCAGCGTAGGAACGCTGAACACCGGGGAGCTGTTTTTT. It is translated as CASSVGTLNTGELFF.